This passage covers 23 T cell receptor beta chains from one sample sequenced in a study of blood T cell repertoires in COVID-19. Produced via immunoSEQ multiplex PCR; TCRdb's table is partial and in-frame only. Of around 68,000 clones in the sample, 80% to 90% are singletons; the top ten hold about 6.6%. What was sequenced was peripheral blood. The receptor set was obtained from a man aged 50 or older with active COVID-19.

The chain is built from TRBV20-1 and TRBJ1-5; unclear D gene. This CDR3 has 11 residues. The germline CDR1 and CDR2 sequences are DFQATT and SNEGSKA (reference sequence). Deletions cut 3 bases from V and 11 bases from J, with 11 bases between. The DNA for the CDR3 is TGCAGTGCTAGCTTGTCGCGGACCCAGCATTTT. Translation: CSASLSRTQHF.

The V call is TRBV4-2, the J call TRBJ1-1; 8 nucleotides line up with TRBD1. The CDR3 loop spans 16 amino acids. The germline gives CDR1 LGHNA, CDR2 YNFKEQ. J lost 2 bases, V lost 4 bases, and 9 bases had no gene match. The CDR3 loop reads CASSRAGGGINTEAFF. DNA of the CDR3: TGTGCCAGCAGCCGGGCAGGGGGCGGAATAAACACTGAAGCTTTCTTT.

Comment on this clone: In the same sample, other DNA sequences code for this CDR3. V and J are TRBV9 and TRBJ2-5, with TRBD2 matching over 7 bases. This CDR3 contains 14 residues. V lost 0 bases to trimming and J lost 4 bases; unmatched junction nucleotides: 3. CDR1 SGDLS and CDR2 YYNGEE come from the germline V gene. The CDR3 nucleotides are TGTGCCAGCAGCGTAGCTACGGGGGGAGAGACCCAGTACTTC. Amino acids: CASSVATGGETQYF.

CDR3 protein: CASSFGGGPYEQYF. DNA for the CDR3: TGTGCCAGCAGCTTCGGGGGAGGGCCCTACGAGCAGTACTTC. The J gene is TRBJ2-7, the V gene TRBV7-9; 7 nucleotides match TRBD2. J gave up 2 bases and V 3 bases, and 4 bases lay outside the gene matches. CDR3 length: 14 residues. Germline CDR1 reads SEHNR; CDR2 reads FQNEAQ (reference sequence).

As DNA, the CDR3 is TGTGCCAGCAGTTACTCGAGGCAGGGTTATGGCTACACCTTC. Residues: CASSYSRQGYGYTF. The V and J genes are TRBV6-5 and TRBJ1-2, with D maybe TRBD1 (5 bases). V was trimmed by 0 bases and J by 5 bases, leaving 10 bases between them. The length of the CDR3 is 14 residues. Germline CDR1 MNHEY, CDR2 SVGAGI.

The V call is TRBV9, the J call TRBJ2-3; 10 bases are shared with TRBD2. The CDR3 consists of 16 residues. V lost 2 bases to trimming and J lost 1 base; unmatched junction nucleotides: 4. Germline CDR1 SGDLS, CDR2 YYNGEE. CDR3 DNA sequence: TGTGCCAGCAGCGTGGCCGGGACTAGCGGCACAGATACGCAGTATTTT. Translating it yields CASSVAGTSGTDTQYF.

In nucleotides, the CDR3 is TGTGCCAGCAGCTTCAATAATCCAGGGGTCACCGGGGAGCTGTTTTTT. This codes for CASSFNNPGVTGELFF. The rearrangement uses TRBV7-2 and TRBJ2-2; possibly TRBD1 for D (6 bases). The CDR3 has 16 residues. CDR1 and CDR2 from the germline V gene are SGHTA and FQGNSA. The V gene lost 3 bases and the J gene lost 4 bases, with 15 bases spanning the gap.

The chain couples TRBV18 to TRBJ2-1, with D possibly matching TRBD1 (5 bases). This CDR3 spans 12 amino acids. Per the germline V gene, CDR1 is KGHSH and CDR2 is LQKENI. V was cut by 3 bases and J by 5 bases, with 5 bases left in between. The CDR3 sequence: CASSPTDNEQFF. The CDR3 DNA is TGTGCCAGCTCACCGACAGACAATGAGCAGTTCTTC.

The J gene is TRBJ1-3, the V gene TRBV5-1; D is ambiguous. The CDR3 contains 16 residues. Per germline, CDR1 SGHRS and CDR2 YFSETQ. The germline V and J ends were trimmed by 4 bases and 3 bases, with 17 bases remaining between them. In DNA form, the CDR3 reads TGCGCCAGCAGCCTCACAACTGGGCACTTTGGAAACACCATATATTTT. Protein: CASSLTTGHFGNTIYF. Full variable domain (outside the CDR3, taken from reference TRBV5-1 and TRBJ1-3): KAGVTQTPRYLIKTRGQQVTLSCSPISGHRSVSWYQQTPGQGLQFLFEYFSETQRNKGNFPGRFSGRQFSNSRSEMNVSTLELGDSALYLCASSLTTGHFGNTIYFGEGSWLTVV.

The chain carries TRBV4-3 and TRBJ2-3; TRBD2 agrees at 10 bases. From germline, CDR1 is LGHNA and CDR2 YSLEER. V shed 0 bases and J 8 bases; nucleotides not matched to a gene: 8. The CDR3 is 16 residues long. The CDR3 loop reads CASSQDPAGGLVTQYF. Written as DNA, the CDR3 is TGCGCCAGCAGCCAAGATCCAGCGGGGGGGCTGGTTACGCAGTATTTT.

The chain recombines TRBV18 with TRBJ2-1; 9 nucleotides line up with TRBD2. Germline lookup yields CDR1 KGHSH and CDR2 LQKENI. The junction had 11 bases not matched to a gene; V was cut back by 6 bases and J by 8 bases. CDR3 size: 15 residues. The CDR3 coding sequence is TGTGCCAGCTCCCCGGGGGCGGGGGGGCTCGATGAGCAGTTCTTC. Its translation is CASSPGAGGLDEQFF.

This clone was seen once. The chain uses TRBV2 and TRBJ1-2; D may be TRBD1 (6 bases). Germline CDR1 is SNHLY and CDR2 is FYNNEI. This CDR3 contains 13 residues. V was trimmed by 3 bases and J by 7 bases, leaving 12 bases between them. In nucleotides, the CDR3 is TGTGCCAGCAGTGAGCAGGGGCTTGGTGGCTACACCTTC. Its protein product is CASSEQGLGGYTF.

This chain uses TRBV24-1 with TRBJ2-5, with 8 bases lining up with TRBD1. The germline V gene encodes CDR1 KGHDR and CDR2 SFDVKD. V trimming: 0 bases; J trimming: 2 bases; junction bases outside the gene matches: 7. This CDR3 has 17 amino acids. CDR3 amino acids: CATSDLGQTGEQETQYF. The CDR3 bases are TGTGCCACCAGTGATTTGGGGCAGACAGGGGAACAAGAGACCCAGTACTTC.

The chain has TRBV3-1 (or the pseudogene TRBV3-2) and TRBJ2-7; tentative D call: TRBD2 (6 bases). This CDR3 region has 10 residues. V was trimmed by 3 bases and J by 13 bases, leaving 10 bases between them. CDR1 and CDR2 from the germline V gene are LGHDT and YNNKEL (reference sequence). CDR3 nucleotides: TGTGCCAGCAGCCACCCGGGACTCTACTTC. Amino acids: CASSHPGLYF.

CDR3 coding DNA: TGTGCCAGCAGCTTAGGGGTCCGGGTAACGCAGTATTTT. It encodes CASSLGVRVTQYF. This chain joins TRBV7-9 and TRBJ2-3, with D unclear. Looked up from germline, CDR1 is SEHNR and CDR2 is FQNEAQ (reference sequence). V was cut by 1 base and J by 9 bases, with 11 bases left in between. The CDR3 length is 13 residues.

The chain employs TRBV7-3 and TRBJ2-5; a possible D gene is TRBD2 (6 bases). The CDR3 is made up of 15 amino acids. The V gene's germline CDR1 is SGHTA and CDR2 FQGTGA. CDR3 region: CTWKVARGGQETQYF. In DNA form, the CDR3 reads TGTACTTGGAAAGTCGCCCGGGGAGGTCAGGAGACCCAGTACTTC.

This chain joins TRBV18 and TRBJ1-3; no reliable D call. CDR1 and CDR2 (germline): KGHSH, LQKENI. Trimming stripped 0 bases from V and 0 bases from J, with 6 bases between. This CDR3 region has 15 residues. CDR3 nucleotide sequence: TGTGCCAGCTCACCACCGGGCAGCTCTGGAAACACCATATATTTT. Translating gives CASSPPGSSGNTIYF.

The chain joins TRBV11-2 to TRBJ2-2, with 7 bases that match TRBD1. Looked up from germline, CDR1 is SGHAT and CDR2 is FQNNGV. The CDR3 totals 14 residues. Germline trimming cut 1 base from V and 6 bases from J; bases unmatched to any gene: 2. CDR3 nucleotides: TGTGCCAGCAGCTTAGGAGGGGGCTCCGGGGAGCTGTTTTTT. Amino acid sequence: CASSLGGGSGELFF.

V usage is TRBV6-5 and J usage is TRBJ2-2; possibly TRBD1 for D (5 bases). The CDR3 consists of 14 residues. V was pared by 4 bases and J by 1 base, with 7 bases between. Germline lookup yields CDR1 MNHEY and CDR2 SVGAGI. CDR3 protein: CASSSDRNTGELFF. The CDR3 DNA is TGTGCCAGCAGTTCTGACAGGAACACCGGGGAGCTGTTTTTT.

This chain links TRBV5-6 with TRBJ1-6; no reliable D call. The CDR3 is 15 residues long. V was cut by 1 base and J by 7 bases, with 12 bases left in between. CDR1 is SGHDT and CDR2 is YYEEEE in the germline V gene. The CDR3 sequence is CASSLSPGSNSPLHF. The CDR3, as DNA: TGTGCCAGCAGCTTGTCTCCAGGATCGAATTCACCCCTCCACTTT.

The chain carries TRBV3-1 (or the pseudogene TRBV3-2) and TRBJ1-2; no definite D call. The ends were cut back, 2 bases at V and 3 bases at J, with 4 bases in the middle. CDR3 length: 12 amino acids. Germline V gene data show CDR1 as LGHDT and CDR2 as YNNKEL (reference sequence). CDR3 coding DNA: TGTGCCAGCAGCCAACCTTACTATGGCTACACCTTC. Protein: CASSQPYYGYTF.

In DNA, the CDR3 is TGCAGCGTTGAAGCCGCACAGGGTTTGAGACGAATTAGCACAGATACGCAGTATTTT. Residues: CSVEAAQGLRRISTDTQYF. The chain combines TRBV29-1 with TRBJ2-3; tentatively, D is TRBD1 (6 bases). The V and J ends lost 1 base and 0 bases respectively, with 23 bases between them. There are 19 residues in the CDR3. Germline V gene sequence: CDR1 SQVTM, CDR2 ANQGSEA.

This clone is a singleton in its sample. This rearrangement joins TRBV6-5 to TRBJ1-1; TRBD1 matches at 8 bases. The V gene end was trimmed by 6 bases and the J gene end by 4 bases; junction bases not matched to a gene: 4. Germline V CDR1 and CDR2: MNHEY, SVGAGI. This CDR3 comprises 13 residues. CDR3 sequence: CASSATGGTEAFF. In nucleotides, the CDR3 is TGTGCCAGCAGCGCAACAGGGGGCACTGAAGCTTTCTTT.